Presented here are 10 T cell receptor beta chains from one specimen sequenced in a study of T cells in Graves' hyperthyroidism and ophthalmopathy. What was amplified from RNA transcripts were TCR beta CDR3 regions. Using the HTBI primer set, a first-round RT-PCR was run on the TCR CDR3. A single record per CDR3 protein comes from TCRdb applying MiXCR to the multiplex PCR reads. The top ten clones hold around 8% of a sample with 610,000 or so distinct CDR3 sequences, roughly 50% of them seen once. The sample consisted of peripheral blood or thyroid tissue (not recorded which). Receptor source: a woman aged 18-35 years with Graves' hyperthyroidism.

The V call is TRBV24-1, the J call TRBJ2-2; possibly TRBD1 for D (5 bases). This CDR3 is 12 amino acids long. Trimming removed 9 bases from V and 8 bases from J, with 12 bases in between. Germline-derived CDR1 and CDR2 are KGHDR and SFDVKD. CDR3 sequence: CATPPRTGELFF. Written as DNA, the CDR3 is TGTGCCACCCCTCCTAGGACAGGGGAGCTGTTTTTT.

The table lists this clonotype with many counts. The chain is built from TRBV20-1 and TRBJ2-7; 7 bases match TRBD2. Germline V gene data show CDR1 as DFQATT and CDR2 as SNEGSKA (reference sequence). This CDR3 has 13 amino acids. Losses at the gene ends were 0 bases for V and 4 bases for J; bases not matched to a gene: 3. The CDR3 protein is CSARETSRYEQYF. The CDR3 DNA sequence: TGCAGTGCTAGAGAGACTAGCAGATACGAGCAGTACTTC.

The table lists this clonotype with many counts. The genes are TRBV6-6 and TRBJ2-7, with 12 bases identical to TRBD2. CDR3 length: 13 amino acids. CDR1 is MNHNY and CDR2 is SVGAGI in the germline V gene (reference sequence). V shed 6 bases, J shed 9 bases, and the junction held 6 bases outside the gene matches. CDR3: CASRAGLAGRQYF. The CDR3 region has the DNA TGTGCCAGCAGGGCGGGACTAGCGGGCCGGCAGTACTTC.

The J gene is TRBJ1-6, the V gene TRBV13; TRBD1 matches at 7 bases. Germline V CDR1 and CDR2: PRHDT, FYEKMQ (reference sequence). This CDR3 region has 22 residues. V shed 0 bases, J shed 0 bases, and the junction held 17 bases outside the gene matches. The DNA for the CDR3 is TGTGCCAGCAGCTTAGGTAGGACAGGCGTCCCTGGAGCGGACTCCTATAATTCACCCCTCCACTTT. It codes for CASSLGRTGVPGADSYNSPLHF.

The chain couples TRBV5-1 to TRBJ1-2; possible D gene TRBD1, 6 bases. Germline V gene data show CDR1 as SGHRS and CDR2 as YFSETQ. This CDR3 region has 13 residues. Deletions cut 4 bases from V and 8 bases from J, with 15 bases between. Written as DNA, the CDR3 is TGCGCCAGCAGCCCCTGGCTTGGGGGCGGCTACACCTTC. Translating gives CASSPWLGGGYTF.

The chain joins TRBV7-8 to TRBJ1-1; D remains unclear. CDR1 is SGHVS and CDR2 is FQNEAQ in the germline V gene. The CDR3 sequence is 17 residues long. V lost 4 bases, J lost 1 base, and 19 bases lay in between. CDR3 DNA: TGTGCCAGCAGCTCAGCGATATATGGGCAGAGGAACACTGAAGCTTTCTTT. It yields the protein CASSSAIYGQRNTEAFF.

The sample holds many counts of this clonotype. The rearrangement joins TRBV4-3 to TRBJ1-2; D is unresolved. Per the germline V gene, CDR1 is LGHNA and CDR2 is YSLEER. There are 15 residues in the CDR3. V lost 0 bases and J 0 bases, leaving 8 bases between the germline ends. The CDR3 nucleotides are TGCGCCAGCAGCCAAGAGCAGTTAGCTAACTATGGCTACACCTTC. Protein sequence: CASSQEQLANYGYTF.

Details on this clonotype: A much larger clone differs from this one at a single base, so this may be a read error. The rearrangement uses TRBV20-1 and TRBJ1-2; D is ambiguous. From germline, CDR1 is DFQATT and CDR2 SNEGSKA (reference sequence). This CDR3 has 15 residues. As DNA, the CDR3 is TGCAGTGCTAGCCGCCGCAGTCCCAGAGGTGATGGCTGCACCTTC. This encodes CSASRRSPRGDGCTF.

Worth noting for this clonotype: Given a much more abundant clone one base away, this may be a read error. V is TRBV7-2 and J is TRBJ2-7; a possible D gene is TRBD1 (6 bases). V was clipped by 1 base and J by 2 bases, with 12 bases between them. The germline CDR1 and CDR2 sequences are SGHTA and FQGNSA. This CDR3 has 15 amino acids. CDR3 residues: CASSLVETGAYEQYF. The CDR3 bases are TGTGCCAGCAGCTTAGTGGAGACAGGAGCCTACGAGCAGTACTTC.

This clonotype was seen more than once but under ten times. The chain links TRBV30 to TRBJ2-7, with D unclear. Germline V lookup: CDR1 GTSNPN, CDR2 SVGIG (reference sequence). V was shortened by 6 bases and J by 6 bases, with 9 bases between the two germline ends. The CDR3 is 10 residues long. CDR3 sequence (DNA): TGTGCCTGTCAGAGAACCGAGCAGTACTTC. Protein: CACQRTEQYF.